A single sample gave rise to the 6 T cell receptor beta chains below, sequenced in a study of neurological immune-mediated disorders. A single record per CDR3 protein comes from TCRdb applying MiXCR to the 5' RACE reads. The data show about 45,000 distinct CDR3 sequences, roughly 21% seen once. Time point described: technical triplicate 3. The sample comprised PBMCs. The source is a man in his 60s with HTLV-1-associated myelopathy (HAM/TSP).

This clonotype was found many times. CDR3 bases: TGCGCCAGCAGCCAACCGGACAGGGCCGGGGAGACCCAGTACTTC. This gives the protein CASSQPDRAGETQYF. The chain joins TRBV4-1 to TRBJ2-5; 8 nucleotides line up with TRBD1. The CDR3 consists of 15 residues. Germline V gene data show CDR1 as MGHRA and CDR2 as YSYEKL. With V trimmed by 2 bases and J by 5 bases, 7 bases remained unmatched.

This clonotype was recorded at least ten times. The V gene is TRBV5-1, the J gene TRBJ2-2; D is unclear. Trimming stripped 2 bases from V and 6 bases from J, with 14 bases between. This CDR3 region has 15 residues. Germline-derived CDR1 and CDR2 are SGHRS and YFSETQ. The CDR3 protein is CASSFANKGAGELFF. In DNA form, the CDR3 reads TGCGCCAGCAGCTTTGCAAACAAGGGTGCCGGGGAGCTGTTTTTT.

The gene calls are TRBV19 and TRBJ1-5; TRBD1 might be the D (5 bases). V lost 11 bases and J 0 bases, leaving 23 bases between the germline ends. Germline CDR1 and CDR2: LNHDA and SQIVND (reference sequence). The CDR3 has 17 amino acids. The CDR3 reads CAADPAGPRYSNQPQHF. CDR3 nucleotide sequence: TGTGCCGCAGACCCGGCGGGGCCGAGATATAGCAATCAGCCCCAGCATTTT.

The chain combines TRBV24-1 with TRBJ2-2; possible D gene TRBD2, 6 bases. V dropped 4 bases and J dropped 1 base, with 12 bases sitting between them. The CDR3 runs 16 residues. Germline CDR1 KGHDR, CDR2 SFDVKD. The CDR3 loop reads CATSDSGLGNTGELFF. CDR3 sequence (DNA): TGTGCCACCAGTGACTCGGGACTGGGGAACACCGGGGAGCTGTTTTTT.

This clonotype was counted many times. The chain uses TRBV10-3 and TRBJ2-5, with D perhaps TRBD1 (5 bases). V gave up 5 bases and J gave up 2 bases, with 15 bases separating them. CDR1 is ENHRY and CDR2 is SYGVKD in the germline V gene. The CDR3 has 15 amino acids. The CDR3 protein is CAISRQGAAQETQYF. CDR3 nucleotides: TGTGCCATCAGTCGCCAAGGGGCAGCTCAAGAGACCCAGTACTTC.

This clonotype has ten or more counts. This chain uses TRBV6-2 or TRBV6-3 with TRBJ1-1, with unresolved D. The CDR3 spans 13 residues. V was shortened by 6 bases and J by 6 bases, with 14 bases between the two germline ends. Germline loops: CDR1 MNHEY, CDR2 SVGEGT. CDR3 protein: CASRPATRAEAFF. In DNA, the CDR3 is TGTGCCAGCAGACCCGCTACAAGAGCTGAAGCTTTCTTT.